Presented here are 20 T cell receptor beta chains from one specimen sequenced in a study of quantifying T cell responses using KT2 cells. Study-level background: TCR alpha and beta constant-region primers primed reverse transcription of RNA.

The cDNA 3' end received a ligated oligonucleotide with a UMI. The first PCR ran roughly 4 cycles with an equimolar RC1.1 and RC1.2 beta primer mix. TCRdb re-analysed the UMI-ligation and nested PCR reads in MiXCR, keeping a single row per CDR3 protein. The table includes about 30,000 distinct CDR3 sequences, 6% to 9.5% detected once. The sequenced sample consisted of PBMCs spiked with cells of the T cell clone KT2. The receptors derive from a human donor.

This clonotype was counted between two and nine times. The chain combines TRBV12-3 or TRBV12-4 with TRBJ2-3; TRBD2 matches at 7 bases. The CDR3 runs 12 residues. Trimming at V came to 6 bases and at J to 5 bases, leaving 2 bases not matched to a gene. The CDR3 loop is CASRAGVDTQYF. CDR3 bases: TGTGCCAGCAGGGCGGGAGTAGATACGCAGTATTTT.

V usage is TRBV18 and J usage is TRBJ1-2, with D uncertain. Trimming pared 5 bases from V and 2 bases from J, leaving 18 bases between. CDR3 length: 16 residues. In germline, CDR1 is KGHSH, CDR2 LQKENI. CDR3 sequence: CASSTDAGIYNYGYTF. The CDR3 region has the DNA TGTGCCAGCTCAACCGACGCAGGAATTTACAACTATGGCTACACCTTC.

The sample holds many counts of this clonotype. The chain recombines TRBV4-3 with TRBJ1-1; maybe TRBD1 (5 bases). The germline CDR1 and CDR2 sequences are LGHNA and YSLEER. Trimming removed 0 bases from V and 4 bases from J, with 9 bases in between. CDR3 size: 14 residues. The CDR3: CASSQESGATEAFF. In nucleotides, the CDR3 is TGCGCCAGCAGCCAAGAGTCCGGGGCCACTGAAGCTTTCTTT.

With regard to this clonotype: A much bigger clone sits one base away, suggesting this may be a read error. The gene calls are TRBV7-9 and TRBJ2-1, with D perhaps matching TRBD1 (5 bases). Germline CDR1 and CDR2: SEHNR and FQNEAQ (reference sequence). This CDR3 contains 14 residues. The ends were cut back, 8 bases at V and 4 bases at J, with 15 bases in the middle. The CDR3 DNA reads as TGTGCCAGCGGTTATAAGCAGGGATACAATGAGCAGTTCTTC. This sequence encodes CASGYKQGYNEQFF.

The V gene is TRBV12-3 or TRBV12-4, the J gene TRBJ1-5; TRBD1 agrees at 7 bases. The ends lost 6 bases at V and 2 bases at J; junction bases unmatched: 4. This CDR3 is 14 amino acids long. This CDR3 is CASRQTGGNQPQHF. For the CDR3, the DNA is TGTGCCAGCAGACAAACAGGGGGCAATCAGCCCCAGCATTTT.

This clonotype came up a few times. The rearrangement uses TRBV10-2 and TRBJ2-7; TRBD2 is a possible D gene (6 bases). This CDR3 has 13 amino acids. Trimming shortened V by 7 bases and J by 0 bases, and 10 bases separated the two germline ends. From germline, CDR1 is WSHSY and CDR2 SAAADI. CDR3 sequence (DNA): TGCGCCAGCAAAAGGGACTCCTCCTACGAGCAGTACTTC. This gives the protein CASKRDSSYEQYF.

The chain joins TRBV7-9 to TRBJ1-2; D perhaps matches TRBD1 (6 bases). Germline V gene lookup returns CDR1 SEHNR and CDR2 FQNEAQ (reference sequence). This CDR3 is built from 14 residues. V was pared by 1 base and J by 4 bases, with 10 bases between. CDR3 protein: CASSLDPGVYGYTF. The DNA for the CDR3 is TGTGCCAGCAGCTTAGATCCAGGGGTCTATGGCTACACCTTC. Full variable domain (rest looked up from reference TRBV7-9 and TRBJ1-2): DTGVSQNPRHKITKRGQNVTFRCDPISEHNRLYWYRQTLGQGPEFLTYFQNEAQLEKSRLLSDRFSAERPKGSFSTLEIQRTEQGDSAMYLCASSLDPGVYGYTFGSGTRLTVV.

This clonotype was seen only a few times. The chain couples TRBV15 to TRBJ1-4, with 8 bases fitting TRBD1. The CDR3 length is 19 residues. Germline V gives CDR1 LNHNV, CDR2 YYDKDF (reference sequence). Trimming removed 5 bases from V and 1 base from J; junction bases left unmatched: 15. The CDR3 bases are TGTGCCACCAGCGTGACCCGGGCAGGGGGCGGGGGAACTAATGAAAAACTGTTTTTT. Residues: CATSVTRAGGGGTNEKLFF.

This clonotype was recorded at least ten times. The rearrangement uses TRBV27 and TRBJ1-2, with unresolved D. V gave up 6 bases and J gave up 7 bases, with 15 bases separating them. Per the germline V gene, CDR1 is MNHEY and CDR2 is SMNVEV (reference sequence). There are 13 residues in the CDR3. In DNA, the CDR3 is TGTGCCAGCAGGATCGGGGAGAAGGCTGGCTACACCTTC. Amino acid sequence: CASRIGEKAGYTF.

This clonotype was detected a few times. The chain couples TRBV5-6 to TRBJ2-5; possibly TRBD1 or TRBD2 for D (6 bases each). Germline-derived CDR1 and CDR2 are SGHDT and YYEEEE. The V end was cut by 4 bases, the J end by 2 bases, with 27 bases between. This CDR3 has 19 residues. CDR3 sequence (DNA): TGTGCCAGCAGCCTGGCTTTTAGTGGGGGGCTTATACCACAAGAGACCCAGTACTTC. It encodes CASSLAFSGGLIPQETQYF.

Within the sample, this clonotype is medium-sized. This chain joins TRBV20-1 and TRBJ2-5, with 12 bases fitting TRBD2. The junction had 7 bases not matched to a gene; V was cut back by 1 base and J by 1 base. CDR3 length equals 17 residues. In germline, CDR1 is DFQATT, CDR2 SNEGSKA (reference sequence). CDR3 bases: TGCAGTGCTAGAGGCCTAGCGGGAGGGAGCTTCCAAGAGACCCAGTACTTC. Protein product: CSARGLAGGSFQETQYF.

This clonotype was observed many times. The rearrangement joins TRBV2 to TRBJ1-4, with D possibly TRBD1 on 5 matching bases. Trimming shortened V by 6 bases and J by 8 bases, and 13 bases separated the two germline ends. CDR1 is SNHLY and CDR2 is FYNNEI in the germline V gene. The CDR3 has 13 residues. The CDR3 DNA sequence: TGTGCCAGCAGCCGAAGACAGACAGAAAAACTGTTTTTT. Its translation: CASSRRQTEKLFF.

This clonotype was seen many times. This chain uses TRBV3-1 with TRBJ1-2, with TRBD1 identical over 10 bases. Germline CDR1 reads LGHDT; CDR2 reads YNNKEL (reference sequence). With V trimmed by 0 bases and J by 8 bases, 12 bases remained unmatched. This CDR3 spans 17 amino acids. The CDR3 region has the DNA TGTGCCAGCAGCCAAGAGGGGACAGGGGAGTATAGACGGGGCTACACCTTC. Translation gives CASSQEGTGEYRRGYTF.

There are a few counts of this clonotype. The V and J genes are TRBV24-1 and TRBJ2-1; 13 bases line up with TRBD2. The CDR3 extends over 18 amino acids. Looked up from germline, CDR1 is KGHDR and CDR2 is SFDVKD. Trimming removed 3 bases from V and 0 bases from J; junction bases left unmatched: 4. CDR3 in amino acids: CATSDPRTSGSSYNEQFF. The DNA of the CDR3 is TGTGCCACCAGTGATCCAAGGACTAGCGGGAGCTCCTACAATGAGCAGTTCTTC.

Here the CDR3 DNA reads TGTGCCAGCAGCTTAGCCCCTTGGGGGGATGAGCAGTTCTTC. As protein: CASSLAPWGDEQFF. The chain links TRBV7-8 to TRBJ2-1; D possibly corresponds to TRBD2 (6 bases). Germline CDR1 SGHVS, CDR2 FQNEAQ. This CDR3 has 14 amino acids. V was pared by 0 bases and J by 8 bases, with 11 bases between.

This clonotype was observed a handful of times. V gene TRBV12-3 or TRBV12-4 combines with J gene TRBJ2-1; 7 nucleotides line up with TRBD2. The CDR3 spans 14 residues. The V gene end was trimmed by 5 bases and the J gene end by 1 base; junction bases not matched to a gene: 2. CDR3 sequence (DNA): TGTGCCAGCAGTCGGGAGGTGTCCTACAATGAGCAGTTCTTC. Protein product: CASSREVSYNEQFF.

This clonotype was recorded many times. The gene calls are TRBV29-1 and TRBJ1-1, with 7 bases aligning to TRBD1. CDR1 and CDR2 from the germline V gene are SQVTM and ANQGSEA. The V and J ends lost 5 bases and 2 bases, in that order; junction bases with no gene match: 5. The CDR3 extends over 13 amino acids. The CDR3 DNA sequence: TGCAGCGTTAGGACAGGCCTTAACACTGAAGCTTTCTTT. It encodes CSVRTGLNTEAFF.

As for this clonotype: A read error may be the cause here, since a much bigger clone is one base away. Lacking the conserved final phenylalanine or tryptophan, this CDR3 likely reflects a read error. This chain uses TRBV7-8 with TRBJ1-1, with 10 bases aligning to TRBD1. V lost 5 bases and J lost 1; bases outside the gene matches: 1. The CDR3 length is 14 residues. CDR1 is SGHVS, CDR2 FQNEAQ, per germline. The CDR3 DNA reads TGTGCCAGCAGCCGGGACAGGGGGAACACTGAAGCTTTCTCT. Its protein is CASSRDRGNTEAFS.

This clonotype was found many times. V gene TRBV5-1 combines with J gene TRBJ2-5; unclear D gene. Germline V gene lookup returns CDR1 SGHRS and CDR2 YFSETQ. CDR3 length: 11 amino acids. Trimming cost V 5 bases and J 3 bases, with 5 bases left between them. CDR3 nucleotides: TGCGCCAGCAGGCATGAAGAGACCCAGTACTTC. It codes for CASRHEETQYF.

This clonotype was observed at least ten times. The CDR3 protein is CASNWEGRTEAFF. Here the CDR3 DNA reads TGTGCCAGCAACTGGGAGGGACGGACTGAAGCTTTCTTT. The genes are TRBV6-2 or TRBV6-3 and TRBJ1-1, with a tentative D call TRBD1 (5 bases). Germline lookup yields CDR1 MNHEY and CDR2 SVGEGT. V was shortened by 7 bases and J by 5 bases, with 14 bases between the two germline ends. CDR3 length: 13 residues.